This is a list of T cell receptor beta chains from one sample in a study of shared clonotypes between healthy human individuals. The data were produced by immunoSEQ multiplex PCR, yet TCRdb's version contains in-frame clones alone and is incomplete. The sample lists roughly 770,000 clones; roughly 96% were seen once. Material: naive CD8+ T cells sorted from blood. These receptors were taken from a young man in good health. Both conserved end residues are part of each CDR3. A D gene is named only where the DNA matches it firmly. A clone size is listed for some rows: how often the clone was seen (once, few, many), or a class if it is expanded.

d_call,clone_size,v_call,j_call,cdr3_aa,cdr3_nt
.,.,TRBV5-5,TRBJ2-3,CASSLSWSLSGDTQYF,TGTGCCAGCAGCTTGAGTTGGTCACTGTCCGGAGATACGCAGTATTTT
TRBD1,.,TRBV28,TRBJ1-2,CASRPGTGNYGYTF,TGTGCCAGCAGGCCCGGGACAGGGAACTATGGCTACACCTTC
.,.,TRBV7-9,TRBJ2-7,CASSLVLGASYEQYF,TGTGCCAGCAGCTTAGTTCTCGGGGCCTCCTACGAGCAGTACTTC
.,.,TRBV11-2,TRBJ1-1,CASTPTTILNTEAFF,TGTGCCAGCACCCCGACGACGATTCTGAACACTGAAGCTTTCTTT
.,.,TRBV7-2,TRBJ1-2,CASSLARGGYYGYTF,TGTGCCAGCAGCTTAGCGCGCGGCGGGTACTATGGCTACACCTTC
TRBD1,.,TRBV27,TRBJ1-4,CASTGGYGAANEKLFF,TGTGCCAGCACAGGGGGGTACGGGGCAGCTAATGAAAAACTGTTTTTT
TRBD1,once,TRBV7-9,TRBJ2-7,CASSLVGQGGDEQYF,TGTGCCAGCAGCTTAGTGGGACAGGGGGGAGACGAGCAGTACTTC
.,.,TRBV6-1,TRBJ2-7,CASSVRLPYEQYF,TGTGCCAGCAGTGTGCGGCTCCCTTACGAGCAGTACTTC
TRBD1,.,TRBV27,TRBJ2-1,CASSFGTGGSYNEQFF,TGTGCCAGTAGCTTTGGGACAGGGGGCTCCTACAATGAGCAGTTCTTC
.,.,TRBV4-3,TRBJ2-7,CASSQSLGSYEQYF,TGCGCCAGCAGCCAGTCCCTAGGATCCTACGAGCAGTACTTC
.,.,TRBV28,TRBJ2-3,CASRVGNRGTGVDTQYF,TGTGCCAGCAGAGTGGGTAATCGGGGAACTGGAGTAGATACGCAGTATTTT
.,.,TRBV19,TRBJ1-1,CASSLWGLNTEAFF,TGTGCCAGTAGTCTCTGGGGATTGAACACTGAAGCTTTCTTT
TRBD2,.,TRBV7-9,TRBJ2-7,CASSLLPSGTYEQYF,TGTGCCAGCAGCTTACTACCTAGCGGGACCTACGAGCAGTACTTC
.,once,TRBV29-1,TRBJ2-7,CSVATRLASYEQYF,TGCAGCGTTGCCACACGGCTTGCGTCCTACGAGCAGTACTTC
.,.,TRBV11-2,TRBJ2-5,CASSGTFNERTQYF,TGTGCCAGCAGCGGCACATTTAATGAACGGACCCAGTACTTC
.,.,TRBV5-1,TRBJ2-2,CASSFGRDRHGELFF,TGCGCCAGCAGCTTCGGGCGGGATCGTCACGGGGAGCTGTTTTTT
.,.,TRBV5-4,TRBJ2-3,CASANKQWGGPADTQYF,TGTGCCAGCGCCAACAAACAGTGGGGGGGGCCGGCAGATACGCAGTATTTT
.,.,TRBV6-6,TRBJ1-2,CASSLNYREFGYTF,TGTGCCAGCAGCCTGAACTACAGGGAATTCGGCTACACCTTC
TRBD2,.,TRBV30,TRBJ2-7,CAWSDSKRGPPYEQYF,TGTGCCTGGAGTGATTCCAAGCGGGGTCCCCCCTACGAGCAGTACTTC
.,.,TRBV9,TRBJ1-1,CASSPSATEAFF,TGTGCCAGCAGCCCCAGTGCTACTGAAGCTTTCTTT
TRBD1,.,TRBV6-1,TRBJ2-3,CASSEGQGPCTDTQYF,TGTGCCAGCAGTGAGGGACAGGGGCCCTGCACAGATACGCAGTATTTT
TRBD2,.,TRBV5-4,TRBJ2-7,CASSQGQAGEYF,TGTGCCAGCAGCCAGGGACAAGCGGGGGAGTACTTC
.,.,TRBV7-9,TRBJ1-2,CASSMPTENYGYTF,TGTGCCAGCAGCATGCCGACCGAGAACTATGGCTACACCTTC
TRBD1,.,TRBV19,TRBJ2-2,CASRDRDSTGELFF,TGTGCCAGTAGAGACCGGGACAGCACCGGGGAGCTGTTTTTT
.,.,TRBV6-1,TRBJ2-1,CASSDTSRGLFF,TGTGCCAGCAGTGACACTAGCAGGGGTCTGTTCTTC
.,.,TRBV9,TRBJ2-1,CASSVDGGTNEQFF,TGTGCCAGCAGCGTAGACGGGGGGACAAATGAGCAGTTCTTC
.,.,TRBV11-2,TRBJ1-2,CASSFSDGNYGYTF,TGTGCCAGCAGCTTCAGCGACGGAAACTATGGCTACACCTTC
.,.,TRBV9,TRBJ2-1,CASSLGGLDNEQFF,TGTGCCAGCAGCCTGGGGGGGCTTGACAATGAGCAGTTCTTC
TRBD2,.,TRBV18,TRBJ2-7,CASSPKAGGPYEQYF,TGTGCCAGCTCACCAAAAGCGGGAGGGCCCTACGAGCAGTACTTC
.,.,TRBV27,TRBJ2-1,CASGDPTEQFF,TGTGCCAGCGGTGACCCGACCGAGCAGTTCTTC
.,.,TRBV7-9,TRBJ2-5,CASSLPGWKETQYF,TGTGCCAGCAGCTTACCCGGGTGGAAGGAGACCCAGTACTTC
.,.,TRBV18,TRBJ2-7,CASSPSDLDSEQYF,TGTGCCAGCTCACCATCGGACTTGGACAGCGAGCAGTACTTC
.,.,TRBV18,TRBJ1-3,CASSAIDRPGNTIYF,TGTGCCAGCTCAGCAATTGACAGGCCTGGAAACACCATATATTTT
.,.,TRBV5-1,TRBJ1-4,CASSFSGEKLFF,TGCGCCAGCAGCTTCTCAGGGGAAAAACTGTTTTTT
.,.,TRBV5-1,TRBJ2-2,CASSLRPGELFF,TGCGCCAGCAGCCTACGTCCCGGGGAGCTGTTTTTT
.,once,TRBV10-3,TRBJ2-1,CAITQEGTFPGDEQFF,TGTGCCATCACTCAAGAAGGGACCTTCCCGGGGGATGAGCAGTTCTTC
.,.,TRBV10-1,TRBJ2-3,CASSEAASGTDTQYF,TGCGCCAGCAGTGAGGCGGCTAGCGGCACAGATACGCAGTATTTT
TRBD1,.,TRBV27,TRBJ2-1,CASSFNRGTKNEQFF,TGTGCCAGCAGTTTCAACAGGGGAACAAAGAATGAGCAGTTCTTC
.,.,TRBV5-4,TRBJ2-3,CASSLEGDTQYF,TGTGCCAGCAGCTTGGAGGGGGATACGCAGTATTTT
TRBD2,few,TRBV5-1,TRBJ2-7,CASSSGLAGAREDEQYF,TGCGCCAGCAGCTCAGGACTAGCGGGAGCTCGGGAGGACGAGCAGTACTTC
TRBD1,.,TRBV5-5,TRBJ1-4,CASSAFDRGSEKLFF,TGTGCCAGCAGCGCTTTTGACAGGGGCTCTGAAAAACTGTTTTTT
TRBD1,.,TRBV7-2,TRBJ1-2,CASSPRDRGSQGYTF,TGTGCCAGCAGCCCCCGGGACAGGGGGTCTCAAGGCTACACCTTC
.,.,TRBV28,TRBJ2-1,CASSATRRRDKSSYNEQFF,TGTGCCAGCAGTGCGACTAGACGGAGGGATAAAAGCTCCTACAATGAGCAGTTCTTC
.,.,TRBV7-9,TRBJ2-7,CASSLAARGYEQYF,TGTGCCAGCAGCTTAGCGGCCCGGGGCTACGAGCAGTACTTC
.,.,TRBV5-1,TRBJ2-5,CASSLFIHQETQYF,TGCGCCAGCAGCTTGTTTATTCATCAAGAGACCCAGTACTTC
TRBD2,.,TRBV10-3,TRBJ2-3,CAISQAGEADTQYF,TGTGCCATCAGTCAGGCGGGGGAGGCAGATACGCAGTATTTT
.,.,TRBV19,TRBJ2-3,CASSFSLDRDTQYF,TGTGCCAGTAGCTTCTCGTTGGATCGTGATACGCAGTATTTT